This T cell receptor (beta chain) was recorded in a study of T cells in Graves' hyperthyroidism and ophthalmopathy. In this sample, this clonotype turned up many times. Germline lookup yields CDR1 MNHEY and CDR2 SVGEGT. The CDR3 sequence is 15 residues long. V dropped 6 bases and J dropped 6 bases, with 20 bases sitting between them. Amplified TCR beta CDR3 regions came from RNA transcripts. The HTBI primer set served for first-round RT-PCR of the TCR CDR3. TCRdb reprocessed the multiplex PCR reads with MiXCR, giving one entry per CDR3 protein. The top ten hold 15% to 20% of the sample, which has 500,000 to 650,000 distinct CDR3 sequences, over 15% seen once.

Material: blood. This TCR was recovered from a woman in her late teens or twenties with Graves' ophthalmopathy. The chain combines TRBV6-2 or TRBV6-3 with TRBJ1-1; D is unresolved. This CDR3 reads CASSPIQVVASEAFF. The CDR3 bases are TGTGCCAGCAGCCCGATACAAGTCGTGGCTTCTGAAGCTTTCTTT.